This is a list of T cell receptor beta chains from one sample in a study of cytomegalovirus exposure and HLA in healthy donors. Sequencing used immunoSEQ multiplex PCR; TCRdb keeps in-frame clones, though not all of them. The sample holds roughly 160,000 clones; about 80% are singletons and the top ten take around 1.3%. Material for sequencing was PBMCs. Source of these receptors: a woman aged 45-65 years in good health and CMV-seronegative. Each CDR3 is given with its conserved first and last residue. D genes are given only for firm matches. Clone size, where shown, is once, few, many, or a class for clones that have expanded.

d_call j_call clone_size v_call cdr3_nt cdr3_aa
NA TRBJ2-3 NA TRBV9 TGTGCCAGCAGCGTAGCAGGGTCTAGCACAGATACGCAGTATTTT CASSVAGSSTDTQYF
NA TRBJ2-1 NA TRBV23-1 TGCGCCAGCACTGTACGGGGGAGTCCGTTCTTC CASTVRGSPFF
TRBD1 TRBJ1-1 NA TRBV10-3 TGTGCCATCAGCTATAATAGGGGACAGGGGGTTCCTGAAGCTTTCTTT CAISYNRGQGVPEAFF
TRBD1 TRBJ1-3 NA TRBV7-7 TGTGCCAGCAGCCGGGGGACAGCTTCTGGAAACACCATATATTTT CASSRGTASGNTIYF
NA TRBJ2-7 NA TRBV30 TGTGCCTGGAGTGTAGGCGGGTACGAGCAGTACTTC CAWSVGGYEQYF
NA TRBJ1-1 medium-sized TRBV6-1 TGTGCTAGCGGGCGGGGGGGCCACACTGAAGCTTTCTTT CASGRGGHTEAFF
NA TRBJ1-1 few TRBV4-3 TGCGCCAGCAGCCAAGGAGACACGAACACTGAAGCTTTCTTT CASSQGDTNTEAFF
NA TRBJ2-2 few TRBV6-4 TGTGCCACCGTCTCGACCGGGGAGCTGTTTTTT CATVSTGELFF
TRBD2 TRBJ2-1 NA TRBV7-6 TGTGCCAGCAGCTTGGCGGGAGGGACCTACAATGAGCAGTTCTTC CASSLAGGTYNEQFF
TRBD1 TRBJ1-1 NA TRBV10-3 TGTGCCACGCAGGGACAGACGAACACTGAAGCTTTCTTT CATQGQTNTEAFF
TRBD2 TRBJ2-3 NA TRBV10-1 TGCGCCAGCAGTGAGGGCCGCGGGGGGACCACAGATACGCAGTATTTT CASSEGRGGTTDTQYF
NA TRBJ1-3 NA TRBV4-2 TGTGCCAGCAGCCAAGATCCACAGGGAAGCTCTGGAAACACCATATATTTT CASSQDPQGSSGNTIYF
NA TRBJ2-6 NA TRBV28 TGTGCCAGCACCACACCTCCCTTAGCCCTGACTTTC CASTTPPLALTF
NA TRBJ1-1 NA TRBV9 TGTGCCAGCAGCGTAACCCAGCGAGGTGAAGCTTTCTTT CASSVTQRGEAFF
TRBD2 TRBJ2-7 NA TRBV4-3 TGCGCCAGCAGCTTAAGCGGGGGAAACTACGAGCAGTACTTC CASSLSGGNYEQYF
TRBD1 TRBJ2-2 NA TRBV7-2 TGTGCCAGCAGTTTCGACAGGGTCGGAATCGGGGAGCTGTTTTTT CASSFDRVGIGELFF
TRBD2 TRBJ2-5 NA TRBV18 TGTGCCAGCGGCGGGGCTAGCGGGAACCAAGAGACCCAGTACTTC CASGGASGNQETQYF
NA TRBJ1-4 many TRBV10-3 TGTGCCATCAGTGAGCCCAGGAATGAAAAACTGTTTTTT CAISEPRNEKLFF
TRBD1 TRBJ1-1 NA TRBV28 TGTGCCAGCAGTTTATTAGTGGGGACAGGGGTGGGGTCGAACACTGAAGCTTTCTTT CASSLLVGTGVGSNTEAFF
TRBD1 TRBJ1-2 once TRBV5-4 TGTGCCAGCGGGCTAGGACAGGTTGTCGGCTATGGCTACACCTTC CASGLGQVVGYGYTF
NA TRBJ2-7 NA TRBV11-2 TGTGCCAGCAGCAACCCGGGACTCATTCGCGAGCAGTACTTC CASSNPGLIREQYF
TRBD1 TRBJ2-3 NA TRBV19 TGTGCCACAAGGACAGGGCTCACAGATACGCAGTATTTT CATRTGLTDTQYF
NA TRBJ2-3 NA TRBV15 TGTGCCACCAGCAGAGACAAAATCACAGATACGCAGTATTTT CATSRDKITDTQYF
NA TRBJ2-3 NA TRBV6-5 TGTGCCAGCGGATTCGGGAGCGAACCCACAGATACGCAGTATTTT CASGFGSEPTDTQYF
NA TRBJ2-6 NA TRBV7-9 TGTGCCAGCAGCCCTGAGGGCACGCTGAGCTCTGGGGCCAACGTCCTGACTTTC CASSPEGTLSSGANVLTF
NA TRBJ2-3 few TRBV5-4 TGTGCCAGCAGCTTCAGGGGGGGCACAGATACGCAGTATTTT CASSFRGGTDTQYF
TRBD2 TRBJ2-7 NA TRBV4-1 TGCGCCAGCAGCCAAGAGAGGACTAGCGGAGGCGAGCAGTACTTC CASSQERTSGGEQYF
NA TRBJ2-1 NA TRBV27 TGTGCCAGCAGTTTAAATGTCGATGAGCAGTTCTTC CASSLNVDEQFF
TRBD1 TRBJ2-7 NA TRBV7-7 TGTGCTAGCAGCCGGGACAGGGGGCTCGAGCAGTACTTC CASSRDRGLEQYF
NA TRBJ2-5 NA TRBV28 TGTGCCAGCAGTTTCACGGGCCGGGGCCAAGAGACCCAGTACTTC CASSFTGRGQETQYF
TRBD2 TRBJ2-3 NA TRBV10-3 TGTGCCATCAGTGAGTCTGAGAGGGCCGGGGGGACCACGGGGGATACGCAGTATTTT CAISESERAGGTTGDTQYF
TRBD1 TRBJ2-3 NA TRBV12-5 TGTGCTAGTGGTTTGCGACCATTGCGGCTCCGGGGGGACAGGGAAGTAGTTACGCAGTATTTT CASGLRPLRLRGDREVVTQYF
TRBD2 TRBJ2-5 NA TRBV28 TGTGCCAGCAGTTCCGAAGGGACTAGCGGGAGGTCCGGAGAGACCCAGTACTTC CASSSEGTSGRSGETQYF
NA TRBJ1-1 NA TRBV7-9 TGTGCCAGCAGCTTTATGAGGGAAGCTTTCTTT CASSFMREAFF
NA TRBJ2-4 NA TRBV11-2 TGTGCCAGCAGCTTATCACAGCTCGTAGCCAAAAACATTCAGTACTTC CASSLSQLVAKNIQYF
NA TRBJ1-2 once TRBV5-1 TGCGCCAGCAGCTTGACAGGGATCGGCTACACCTTC CASSLTGIGYTF
NA TRBJ2-7 few TRBV5-1 TGCGCCAGCAGCCTAGCCTACGAGCAGTACTTC CASSLAYEQYF
NA TRBJ1-1 NA TRBV12-5 TGTGCTAGTGGTTTGGCAGCAGGGTCAGGTTACACTGAAGCTTTCTTT CASGLAAGSGYTEAFF
NA TRBJ2-1 NA TRBV11-3 TGTGCCAGCAGCTTAGAGGGGGCGACCTACAATGAGCAGTTCTTC CASSLEGATYNEQFF
NA TRBJ1-2 NA TRBV5-1 TGCGCCAGCAGCTTAGGGGCAGGGGTGGACGGCTACACCTTC CASSLGAGVDGYTF
TRBD2 TRBJ2-1 once TRBV11-3 TGTGCCAGCAGCTTGACTAGCGGAGACTACAATGAGCAGTTCTTC CASSLTSGDYNEQFF
NA TRBJ1-2 NA TRBV2 TGTGCCAGCAGTGAAGCCGGACAGTCGGGCTACACCTTC CASSEAGQSGYTF
NA TRBJ2-3 NA TRBV5-1 TGCGCCAGCAGCTTGGCCGGACGACTAGTGGGCGATACGCAGTATTTT CASSLAGRLVGDTQYF
NA TRBJ2-3 NA TRBV5-4 TGTGCCAGCAGCTTCTCTTCAGGGAACACAGATACGCAGTATTTT CASSFSSGNTDTQYF
NA TRBJ2-4 NA TRBV7-9 TGTGCCAGCAGCCCGTTAACAGGGTTCGGTGCCAAAAACATTCAGTACTTC CASSPLTGFGAKNIQYF
TRBD1 TRBJ1-1 few TRBV6-5 TGTGCCAGCAGTTACTCGGGGGACAGGGTAAAGGCTTTCTTT CASSYSGDRVKAFF
NA TRBJ1-1 NA TRBV18 TGTGCCAGCTCACCACCAGGCAGGCGACTAGCGAACACTGAAGCTTTCTTT CASSPPGRRLANTEAFF
TRBD1 TRBJ2-3 NA TRBV25-1 TGTGCCAGCAGTGTTATTCAGGGGGAAGGTTTGGATACGCAGTATTTT CASSVIQGEGLDTQYF
NA TRBJ2-1 NA TRBV5-1 TGCGCCAGCAGCCCCGGATCTTCGGGATTTGAGCAGTTCTTC CASSPGSSGFEQFF
NA TRBJ1-2 NA TRBV19 TGTGCCTGCCGGGACACGCATCCCGTTAACTATGGCTACACCTTC CACRDTHPVNYGYTF
TRBD2 TRBJ2-4 once TRBV6-6 TGTGCCAGCAGCTCGACCCCGGGCCTACGGGGGGACTTC CASSSTPGLRGDF
NA TRBJ2-7 once TRBV15 TGTGCCACCAGCGCGCTGCTCTCCTACGAGCAGTACTTC CATSALLSYEQYF
TRBD2 TRBJ2-1 NA TRBV25-1 TGTGCCAGCAGTGAATATTTCCTAGCGGTGGGTGGTGAGCAGTTCTTC CASSEYFLAVGGEQFF
TRBD1 TRBJ1-2 NA TRBV29-1 TGCAGCGTGCAGACTTACTCGACAGGGTCTGGCTATGGCTACACCTTC CSVQTYSTGSGYGYTF
NA TRBJ2-1 few TRBV4-3 TGCGCCAGCAGCCAAGCCCCCCCGGGTCTCCCCATCTTC CASSQAPPGLPIF
NA TRBJ2-7 NA TRBV11-2 TGTGCCAGCAGGCGGAGGGGGGCGGGAGACGAGCAGTACTTC CASRRRGAGDEQYF
TRBD2 TRBJ2-7 once TRBV7-9 TGTGCCAGCAGCCCATCCTCTAGCGGGAGGAGCTCCTACGAGCAGTACTTC CASSPSSSGRSSYEQYF